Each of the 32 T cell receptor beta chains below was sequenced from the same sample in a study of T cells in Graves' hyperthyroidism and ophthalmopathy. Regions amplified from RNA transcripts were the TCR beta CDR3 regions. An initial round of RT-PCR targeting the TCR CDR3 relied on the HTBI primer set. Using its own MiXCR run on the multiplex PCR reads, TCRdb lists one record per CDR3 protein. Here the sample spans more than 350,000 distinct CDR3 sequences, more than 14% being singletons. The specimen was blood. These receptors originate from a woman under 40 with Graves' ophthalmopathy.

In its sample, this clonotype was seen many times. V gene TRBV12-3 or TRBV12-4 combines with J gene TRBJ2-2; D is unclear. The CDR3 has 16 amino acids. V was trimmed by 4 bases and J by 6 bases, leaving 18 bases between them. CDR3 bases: TGTGCCAGCAGTTCAGAGGTCGCAGGTTTGGCCGGGGAGCTGTTTTTT. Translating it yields CASSSEVAGLAGELFF.

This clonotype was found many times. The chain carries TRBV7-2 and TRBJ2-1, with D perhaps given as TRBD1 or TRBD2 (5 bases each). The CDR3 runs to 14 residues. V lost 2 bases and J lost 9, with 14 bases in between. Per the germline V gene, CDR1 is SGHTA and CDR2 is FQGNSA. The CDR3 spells CASSLSGGNGEQFF. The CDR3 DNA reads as TGTGCCAGCAGCTTAAGTGGGGGAAATGGTGAGCAGTTCTTC.

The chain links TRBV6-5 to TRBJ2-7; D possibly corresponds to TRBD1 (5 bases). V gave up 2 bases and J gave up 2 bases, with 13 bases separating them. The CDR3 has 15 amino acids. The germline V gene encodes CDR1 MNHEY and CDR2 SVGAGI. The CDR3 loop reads CASSYVAAGTYEQYF. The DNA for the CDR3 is TGTGCCAGCAGTTACGTGGCCGCAGGGACCTACGAGCAGTACTTC.

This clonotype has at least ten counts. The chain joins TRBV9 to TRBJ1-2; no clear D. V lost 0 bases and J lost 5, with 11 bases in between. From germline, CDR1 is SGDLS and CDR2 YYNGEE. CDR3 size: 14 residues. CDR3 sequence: CASSVGEHTYGYTF. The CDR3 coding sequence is TGTGCCAGCAGCGTAGGAGAACACACTTATGGCTACACCTTC. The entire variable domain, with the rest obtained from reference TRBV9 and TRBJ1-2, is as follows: DSGVTQTPKHLITATGQRVTLRCSPRSGDLSVYWYQQSLDQGLQFLIQYYNGEERAKGNILERFSAQQFPDLHSELNLSSLELGDSALYFCASSVGEHTYGYTFGSGTRLTVV.

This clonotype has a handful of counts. In DNA form, the CDR3 reads TGTGCCAGCAGGGTCGACTATAATTCACCCCTCCACTTT. It specifies CASRVDYNSPLHF. The chain is built from TRBV6-1 and TRBJ1-6, with D hard to call. Trimming pared 6 bases from V and 3 bases from J, leaving 6 bases between. This CDR3 comprises 13 residues. Germline assignment: CDR1 MNHNS and CDR2 SASEGT.

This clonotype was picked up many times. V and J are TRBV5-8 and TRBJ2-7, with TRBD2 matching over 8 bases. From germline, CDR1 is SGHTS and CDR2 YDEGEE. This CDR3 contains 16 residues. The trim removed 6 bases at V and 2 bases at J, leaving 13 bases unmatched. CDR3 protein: CASTSGGGHTPYEQYF. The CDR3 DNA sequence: TGTGCCAGCACCTCCGGGGGGGGACATACACCCTACGAGCAGTACTTC. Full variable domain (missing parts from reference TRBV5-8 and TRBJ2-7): EAGVTQSPTHLIKTRGQQATLRCSPISGHTSVYWYQQALGLGLQFLLWYDEGEERNRGNFPPRFSGRQFPNYSSELNVNALELEDSALYLCASTSGGGHTPYEQYFGPGTRLTVT.

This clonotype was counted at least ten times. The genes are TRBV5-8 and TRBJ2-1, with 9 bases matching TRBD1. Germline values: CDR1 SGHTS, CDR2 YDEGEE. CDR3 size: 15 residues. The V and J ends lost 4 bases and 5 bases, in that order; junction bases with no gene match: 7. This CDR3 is CASSLGQGSDNEQFF. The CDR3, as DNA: TGTGCCAGCAGCCTGGGACAGGGTTCGGACAATGAGCAGTTCTTC. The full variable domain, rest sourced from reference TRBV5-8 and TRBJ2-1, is EAGVTQSPTHLIKTRGQQATLRCSPISGHTSVYWYQQALGLGLQFLLWYDEGEERNRGNFPPRFSGRQFPNYSSELNVNALELEDSALYLCASSLGQGSDNEQFFGPGTRLTVL.

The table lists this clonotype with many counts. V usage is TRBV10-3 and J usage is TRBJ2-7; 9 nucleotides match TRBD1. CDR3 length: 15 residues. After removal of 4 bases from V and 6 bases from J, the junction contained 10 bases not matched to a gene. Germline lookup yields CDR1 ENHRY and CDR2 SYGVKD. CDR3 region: CAISGRDRDRGEQYF. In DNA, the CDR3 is TGTGCCATCAGTGGCCGGGACAGGGACCGTGGCGAGCAGTACTTC.

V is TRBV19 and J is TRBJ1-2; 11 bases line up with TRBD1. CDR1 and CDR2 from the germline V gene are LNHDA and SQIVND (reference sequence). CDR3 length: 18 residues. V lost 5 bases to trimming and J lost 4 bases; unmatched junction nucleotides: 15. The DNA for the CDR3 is TGTGCCAGTAGTTCGGCGGTCGGGACAGGGGGGACTCGCTATGGCTACACCTTC. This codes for CASSSAVGTGGTRYGYTF.

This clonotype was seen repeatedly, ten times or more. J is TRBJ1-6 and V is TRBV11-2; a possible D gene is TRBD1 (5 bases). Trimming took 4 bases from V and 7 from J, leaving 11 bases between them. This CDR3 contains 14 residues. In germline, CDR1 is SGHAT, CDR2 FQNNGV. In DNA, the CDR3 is TGTGCCAGCAGCTCGTCAGGGTCGAATTCACCCCTCCACTTT. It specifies CASSSSGSNSPLHF. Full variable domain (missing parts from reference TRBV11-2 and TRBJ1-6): EAGVAQSPRYKIIEKRQSVAFWCNPISGHATLYWYQQILGQGPKLLIQFQNNGVVDDSQLPKDRFSAERLKGVDSTLKIQPAKLEDSAVYLCASSSSGSNSPLHFGNGTRLTVT.

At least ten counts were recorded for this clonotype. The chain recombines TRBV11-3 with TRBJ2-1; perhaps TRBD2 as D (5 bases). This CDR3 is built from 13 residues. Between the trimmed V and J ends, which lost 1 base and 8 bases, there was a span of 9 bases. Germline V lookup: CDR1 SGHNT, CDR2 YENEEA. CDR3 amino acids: CASSLAKDYEQFF. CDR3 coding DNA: TGTGCCAGCAGCTTAGCGAAGGACTATGAGCAGTTCTTC.

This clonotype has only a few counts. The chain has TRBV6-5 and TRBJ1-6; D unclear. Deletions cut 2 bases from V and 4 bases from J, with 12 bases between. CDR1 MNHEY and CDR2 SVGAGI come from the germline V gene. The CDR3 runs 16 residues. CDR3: CASSYLGREYNSPLHF. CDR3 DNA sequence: TGTGCCAGCAGTTACCTCGGACGGGAATATAATTCACCCCTCCACTTT.

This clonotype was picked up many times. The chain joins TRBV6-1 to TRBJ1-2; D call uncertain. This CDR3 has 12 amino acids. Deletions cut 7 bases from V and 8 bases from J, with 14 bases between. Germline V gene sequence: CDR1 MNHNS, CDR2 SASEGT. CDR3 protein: CASTLPGTGYTF. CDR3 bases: TGTGCCAGCACCCTCCCCGGTACGGGCTACACCTTC.

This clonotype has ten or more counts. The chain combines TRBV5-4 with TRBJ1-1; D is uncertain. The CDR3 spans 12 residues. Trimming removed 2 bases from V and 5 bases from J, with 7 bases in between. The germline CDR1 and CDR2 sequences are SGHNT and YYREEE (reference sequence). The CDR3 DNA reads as TGTGCCAGCAGCTTCCCCCGGACTGAAGCTTTCTTT. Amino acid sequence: CASSFPRTEAFF.

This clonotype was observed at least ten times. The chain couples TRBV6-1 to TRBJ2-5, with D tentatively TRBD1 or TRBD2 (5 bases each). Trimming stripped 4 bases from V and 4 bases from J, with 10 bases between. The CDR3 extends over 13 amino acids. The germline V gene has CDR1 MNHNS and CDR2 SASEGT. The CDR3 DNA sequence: TGTGCCAGCAGTGTATGGGGACCAGAGACCCAGTACTTC. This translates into CASSVWGPETQYF.

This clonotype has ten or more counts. The CDR3 coding sequence is TGTGCCAGCAGTTATGGGCGGGGTGTGAACACTGAAGCTTTCTTT. This codes for CASSYGRGVNTEAFF. The chain is built from TRBV12-3 or TRBV12-4 and TRBJ1-1, with D unresolved. There are 15 residues in the CDR3. Deletions cut 4 bases from V and 0 bases from J, with 12 bases between.

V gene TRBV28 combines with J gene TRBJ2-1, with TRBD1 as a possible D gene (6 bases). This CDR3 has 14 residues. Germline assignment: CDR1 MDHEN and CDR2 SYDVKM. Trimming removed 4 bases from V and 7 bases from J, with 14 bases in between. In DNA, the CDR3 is TGTGCCAGCAGTTCAGGGTTGGGGGCTAATGAGCAGTTCTTC. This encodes CASSSGLGANEQFF.

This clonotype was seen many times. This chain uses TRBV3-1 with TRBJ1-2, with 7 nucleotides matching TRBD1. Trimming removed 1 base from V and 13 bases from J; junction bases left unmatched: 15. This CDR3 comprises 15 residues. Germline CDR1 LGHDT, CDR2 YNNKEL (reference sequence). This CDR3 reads CASSQGQGYGYMSTF. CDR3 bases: TGTGCCAGCAGCCAAGGACAGGGTTATGGTTATATGAGCACCTTC. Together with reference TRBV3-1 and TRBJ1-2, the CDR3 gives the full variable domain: DTAVSQTPKYLVTQMGNDKSIKCEQNLGHDTMYWYKQDSKKFLKIMFSYNNKELIINETVPNRFSPKSPDKAHLNLHINSLELGDSAVYFCASSQGQGYGYMSTFGSGTRLTVV.

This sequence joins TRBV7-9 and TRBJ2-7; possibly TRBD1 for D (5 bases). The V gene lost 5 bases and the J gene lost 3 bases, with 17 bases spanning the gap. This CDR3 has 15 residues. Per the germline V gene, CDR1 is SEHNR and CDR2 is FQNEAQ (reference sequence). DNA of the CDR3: TGTGCCAGCAGCCAACCCCTAGGGGCCGGCTACGAGCAGTACTTC. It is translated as CASSQPLGAGYEQYF. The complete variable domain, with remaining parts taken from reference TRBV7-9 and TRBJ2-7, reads DTGVSQNPRHKITKRGQNVTFRCDPISEHNRLYWYRQTLGQGPEFLTYFQNEAQLEKSRLLSDRFSAERPKGSFSTLEIQRTEQGDSAMYLCASSQPLGAGYEQYFGPGTRLTVT.

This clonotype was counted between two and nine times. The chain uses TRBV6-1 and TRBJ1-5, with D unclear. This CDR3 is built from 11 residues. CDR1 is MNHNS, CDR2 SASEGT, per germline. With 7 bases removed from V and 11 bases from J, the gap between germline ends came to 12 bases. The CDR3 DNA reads TGTGCCAGCAAGTCCGGGATAACCCAGCATTTT. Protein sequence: CASKSGITQHF.

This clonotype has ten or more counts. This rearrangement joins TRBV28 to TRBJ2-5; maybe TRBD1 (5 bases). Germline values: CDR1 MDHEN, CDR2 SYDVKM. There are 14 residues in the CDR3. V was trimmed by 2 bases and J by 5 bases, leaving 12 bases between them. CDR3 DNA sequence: TGTGCCAGCAGTTTAAGTAAGGGGCGGGAGACCCAGTACTTC. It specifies CASSLSKGRETQYF.

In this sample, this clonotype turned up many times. This CDR3 is CASSFAQLDEQYF. The CDR3 nucleotides read TGTGCCAGCAGCTTCGCACAGCTCGACGAGCAGTACTTC. The rearrangement uses TRBV7-9 and TRBJ2-7; D uncertain. The germline V and J ends were trimmed by 3 bases and 5 bases, with 11 bases remaining between them. This CDR3 spans 13 amino acids. Germline V gene sequence: CDR1 SEHNR, CDR2 FQNEAQ (reference sequence).

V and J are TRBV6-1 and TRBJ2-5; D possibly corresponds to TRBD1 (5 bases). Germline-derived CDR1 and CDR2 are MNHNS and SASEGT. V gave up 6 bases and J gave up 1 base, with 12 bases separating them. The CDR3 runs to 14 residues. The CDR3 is CASRTAAFQETQYF. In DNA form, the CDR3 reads TGTGCCAGCAGGACAGCCGCGTTCCAAGAGACCCAGTACTTC.

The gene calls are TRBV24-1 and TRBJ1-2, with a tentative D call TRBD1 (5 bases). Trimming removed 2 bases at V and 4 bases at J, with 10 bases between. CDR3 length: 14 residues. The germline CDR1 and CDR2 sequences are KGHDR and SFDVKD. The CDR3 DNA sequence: TGTGCCACCAGTGATTCCCCCCAGGGCTATGGCTACACCTTC. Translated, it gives CATSDSPQGYGYTF.

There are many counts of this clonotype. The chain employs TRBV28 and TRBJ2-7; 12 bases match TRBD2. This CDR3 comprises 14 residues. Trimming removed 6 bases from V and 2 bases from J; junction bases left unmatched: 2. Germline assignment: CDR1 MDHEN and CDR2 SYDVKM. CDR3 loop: CASSRTSGAYEQYF. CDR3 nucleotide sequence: TGTGCCAGCAGCCGGACTAGCGGGGCCTACGAGCAGTACTTC.

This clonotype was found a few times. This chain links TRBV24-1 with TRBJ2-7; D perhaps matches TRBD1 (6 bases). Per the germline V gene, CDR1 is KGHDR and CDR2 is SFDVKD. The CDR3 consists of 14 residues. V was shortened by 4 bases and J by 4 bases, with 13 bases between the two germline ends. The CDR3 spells CATSDQTRGYEQYF. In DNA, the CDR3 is TGTGCCACCAGTGACCAGACCAGGGGTTACGAGCAGTACTTC.

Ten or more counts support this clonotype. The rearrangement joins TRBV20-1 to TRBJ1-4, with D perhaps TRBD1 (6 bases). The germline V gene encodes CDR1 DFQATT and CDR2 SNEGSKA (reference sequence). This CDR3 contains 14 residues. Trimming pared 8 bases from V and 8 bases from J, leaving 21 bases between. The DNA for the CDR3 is TGCAGTACCCATCGTGGGGGCGCGGACGAAAAACTGTTTTTT. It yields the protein CSTHRGGADEKLFF.

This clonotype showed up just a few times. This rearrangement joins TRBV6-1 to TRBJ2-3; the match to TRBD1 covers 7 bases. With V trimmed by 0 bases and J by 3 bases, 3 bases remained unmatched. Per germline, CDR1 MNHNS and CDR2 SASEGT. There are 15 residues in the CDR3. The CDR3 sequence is CASSEATGWTDTQYF. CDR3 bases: TGTGCCAGCAGTGAAGCGACAGGGTGGACAGATACGCAGTATTTT.

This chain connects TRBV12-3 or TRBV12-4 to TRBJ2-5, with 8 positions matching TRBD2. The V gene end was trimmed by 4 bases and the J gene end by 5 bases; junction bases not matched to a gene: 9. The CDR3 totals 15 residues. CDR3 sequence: CASSSSNWTSETQYF. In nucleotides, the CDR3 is TGTGCCAGCAGTTCCTCAAACTGGACTAGCGAGACCCAGTACTTC.

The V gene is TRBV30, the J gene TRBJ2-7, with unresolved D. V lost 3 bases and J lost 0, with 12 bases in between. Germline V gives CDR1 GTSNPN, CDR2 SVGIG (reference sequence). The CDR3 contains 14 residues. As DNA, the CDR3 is TGTGCCTGGAGATATCCCCCGGACTCCTACGAGCAGTACTTC. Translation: CAWRYPPDSYEQYF. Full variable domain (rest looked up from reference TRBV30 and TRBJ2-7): SQTIHQWPATLVQPVGSPLSLECTVEGTSNPNLYWYRQAAGRGLQLLFYSVGIGQISSEVPQNLSASRPQDRQFILSSKKLLLSDSGFYLCAWRYPPDSYEQYFGPGTRLTVT.

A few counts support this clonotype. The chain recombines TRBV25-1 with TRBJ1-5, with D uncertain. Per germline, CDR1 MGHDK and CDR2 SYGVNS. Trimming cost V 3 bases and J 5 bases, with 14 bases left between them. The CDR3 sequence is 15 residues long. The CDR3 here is CASSDNREYDQPQHF. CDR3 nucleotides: TGTGCCAGCAGTGATAATCGTGAATACGATCAGCCCCAGCATTTT.

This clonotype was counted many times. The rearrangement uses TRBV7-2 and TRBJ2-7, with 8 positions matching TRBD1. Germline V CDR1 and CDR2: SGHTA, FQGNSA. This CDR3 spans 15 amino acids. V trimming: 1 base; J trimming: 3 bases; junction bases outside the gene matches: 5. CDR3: CASSLDRGSGYEQYF. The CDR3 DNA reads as TGTGCCAGCAGCTTAGACAGGGGGTCAGGCTACGAGCAGTACTTC.